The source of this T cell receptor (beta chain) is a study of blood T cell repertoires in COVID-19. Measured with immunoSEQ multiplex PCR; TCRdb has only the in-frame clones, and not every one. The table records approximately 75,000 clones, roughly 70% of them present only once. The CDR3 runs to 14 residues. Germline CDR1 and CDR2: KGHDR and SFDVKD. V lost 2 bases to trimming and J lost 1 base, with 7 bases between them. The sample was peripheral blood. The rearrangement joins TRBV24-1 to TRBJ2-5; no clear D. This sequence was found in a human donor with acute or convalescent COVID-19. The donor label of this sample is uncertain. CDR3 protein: CATSDSGSQETQYF. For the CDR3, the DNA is TGTGCCACCAGTGATTCAGGATCCCAAGAGACCCAGTACTTC.